Listed below are T cell receptor beta chains from one sample, sequenced in a study of response to subunit inactivated influenza vaccine. TCRdb fed the RT-PCR reads into MiXCR, producing one record per CDR3 protein. This sample has more than 550,000 distinct CDR3 sequences, with around 11% found just once. The sample also formed part of further work on T cells expressing NK-cell markers.

The sequencing here drew on PBMCs from blood, taken on the day of vaccination. These receptors all come from a man over 45 who received an inactivated influenza vaccine. The CDR3 runs from the conserved cysteine through the conserved F or W. The D gene is left open where the match is weak. The size of a clone is reported for some rows only, either as once, few or many, or as a class for expanded clones.

v_gene	abundance	d_gene	len	j_gene	CDR3nt	CDR3aa
TRBV7-6	.	.	14	TRBJ2-7	TGTGCCAGCAGCTTTCCCCCCAGCTCCTACGAGCAGTACTTC	CASSFPPSSYEQYF
TRBV3-1	few	.	15	TRBJ2-7	TGTGCCAGCAGCCCGACTCTGTCGCAGATCTACGAGCAGTACTTC	CASSPTLSQIYEQYF
TRBV5-1	many	.	15	TRBJ2-1	TGCGCCAGCAGCTCCTCCCGGAGTGTTTACAATGAGCAGTTCTTC	CASSSSRSVYNEQFF
TRBV2	few	.	14	TRBJ1-2	TGTGCCAGCAGAGGACAGCCTCGTGGCTATGGCTACACCTTC	CASRGQPRGYGYTF
TRBV2	.	.	16	TRBJ2-2	TGTGCCAGCAGTGTCCAACAGGGATCTGACACCGGGGAGCTGTTTTTT	CASSVQQGSDTGELFF
TRBV6-1	.	.	14	TRBJ1-3	TGTGCCAGCAGTGATAGGGGTGCAGGAAACACCATATATTTT	CASSDRGAGNTIYF
TRBV12-3/TRBV12-4	few	TRBD2	15	TRBJ2-5	TGTGCCAGCAGTTTTACAGGTAGCGGGGGAGAGACCCAGTACTTC	CASSFTGSGGETQYF
TRBV20-1	.	.	13	TRBJ1-1	TGCAGTGCTAGAGATGGGCGGAACACTGAAGCTTTCTTT	CSARDGRNTEAFF
TRBV7-8	many	.	13	TRBJ2-7	TGTGCCAGCAGCTCAAGGGTCTCCTACGAGCAGTACTTC	CASSSRVSYEQYF
TRBV7-3	few	.	14	TRBJ2-1	TGTGCCAGCAAAAAAACCCTAAGGTCCAATGAGCAGTTCTTC	CASKKTLRSNEQFF
TRBV11-2	many	.	15	TRBJ1-2	TGTGCCAGCAGCCCGGCAAACCGGGCCTCCGGTGGCTACACCTTC	CASSPANRASGGYTF
TRBV7-9	.	.	14	TRBJ1-2	TGTGCCAGCAGCCAGGGATGGGGGGCGAACGGCTACACCTTC	CASSQGWGANGYTF
TRBV20-1	.	TRBD1	14	TRBJ2-7	TGCAGTGCTGGACGACAGGGGACCCTATACGAGCAGTACTTC	CSAGRQGTLYEQYF
TRBV20-1	few	TRBD1	17	TRBJ1-4	TGCAGTGCTAAGTCCCATGCCGGGACAGGGCATAATGAAAAACTGTTTTTT	CSAKSHAGTGHNEKLFF
TRBV9	many	TRBD2	15	TRBJ2-7	TGTGCCAGCAGCCCCCTTTTAGCGGGAGATGGTGAGCAGTACTTC	CASSPLLAGDGEQYF
TRBV11-2	.	TRBD2	12	TRBJ2-3	TGTGCCAGCAGCTACGGGACTAGAGCGCAGTATTTT	CASSYGTRAQYF
TRBV20-1	.	TRBD2	15	TRBJ2-1	TGCAGTGCTAGTGACTTAGCGGGAGGGCCGAATGAGCAGTTCTTC	CSASDLAGGPNEQFF
TRBV2	.	.	13	TRBJ2-1	TGTGCCAGCAGTGAAAGATGGCTAACTAAGCAGTTCTTC	CASSERWLTKQFF
TRBV11-2	.	.	13	TRBJ1-6	TGTGCCAGCAGCTTAGACCCGGCCATACCCCTCCACTTT	CASSLDPAIPLHF
TRBV2	.	.	14	TRBJ1-2	TGTGCCAGCAGTGACGAAGGGGGTGTCTATGGCTACACCTTC	CASSDEGGVYGYTF
TRBV5-8	.	TRBD1	16	TRBJ2-5	TGTGCCAGCAGCTTGGCCCGGACAGGGGCTCGAGAGACCCAGTACTTC	CASSLARTGARETQYF
TRBV12-3/TRBV12-4	few	.	14	TRBJ2-7	TGTGCCAGCAGTCATACAACGGAAACCTACGAGCAGTACTTC	CASSHTTETYEQYF
TRBV20-1	few	.	14	TRBJ2-2	TGCAGTGCTAGACCAGGGGAGGGTACCGGGGAGCTGTTTTTT	CSARPGEGTGELFF
TRBV29-1	.	.	14	TRBJ2-2	TGCAGCGCCTTAACGGGGCGGAACACCGGGGAGCTGTTTTTT	CSALTGRNTGELFF
TRBV21-1	few	.	14	TRBJ2-4	TGTGCCAGCAGCAAAGAGGGAGCCAAAAACATTCAGTACTTC	CASSKEGAKNIQYF
TRBV20-1	few	TRBD2	17	TRBJ2-1	TGCAGTGCTAGCCCCACCCCCGGGACTAGCGGCTTCTATGAGCAGTTCTTC	CSASPTPGTSGFYEQFF